This T cell receptor beta chain was identified in a study of T-cell memory formation after mild COVID-19. Turning to this clonotype: Its antigen is unidentified.

The study, taken as a whole, reports: Shrinking CD4+ clones were chiefly CM and EM; CD8+ ones were chiefly EMRA. Some SARS-CoV-2-responding clones were already detected in memory before infection. A second wave expanding day 15 to 37 was CD4+-biased; contracting clones were balanced.

Constant-segment primers and 5'RACE yielded cDNA libraries for TCR alpha and TCR beta, each carrying sample barcodes and UMIs. TCRdb passed the 5' RACE reads through MiXCR, listing each CDR3 protein once. Here the sample spans 350,000 to 450,000 distinct CDR3 sequences, over 25% being singletons. The clonotype was recovered from an adult woman who had mild COVID-19 (a few samples of this study predate the infection). Cell type and time point are not known. The sample consisted of PBMCs or a T cell subset sorted from them (not recorded which).

CDR3 in DNA: TGTGCCAGCAGCCCCGGGACGGCCTATAATTCACCCCTCCACTTT. Translating gives CASSPGTAYNSPLHF. This rearrangement joins TRBV7-9 to TRBJ1-6; TRBD1 is a possible D gene (5 bases). Germline V gene lookup returns CDR1 SEHNR and CDR2 FQNEAQ (reference sequence). V lost 5 bases and J lost 2, with 10 bases in between. The CDR3 sequence is 15 residues long.